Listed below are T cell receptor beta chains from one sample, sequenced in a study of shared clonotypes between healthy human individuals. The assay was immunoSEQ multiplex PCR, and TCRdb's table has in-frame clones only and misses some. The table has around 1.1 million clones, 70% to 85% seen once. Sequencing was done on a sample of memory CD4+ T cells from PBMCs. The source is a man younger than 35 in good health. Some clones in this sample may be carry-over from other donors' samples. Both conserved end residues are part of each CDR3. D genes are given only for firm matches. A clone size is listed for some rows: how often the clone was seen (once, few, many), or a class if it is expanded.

CDR3 protein: CAWSRSGTRQPQHF
CDR3 DNA: TGTGCCTGGAGTCGGTCAGGGACCAGACAGCCCCAGCATTTT
V gene: TRBV30
D gene: -
J gene: TRBJ1-5
clone size: few

CDR3 protein: CASSEGGSYQPQHF
CDR3 DNA: TGTGCCAGCAGTGAAGGAGGTTCTTATCAGCCCCAGCATTTT
V gene: TRBV6-1
D gene: -
J gene: TRBJ1-5
clone size: -

CDR3 protein: CASSSWAYTQYF
CDR3 DNA: TGTGCCAGCAGCTCGTGGGCCTATACGCAGTATTTT
V gene: TRBV7-8
D gene: -
J gene: TRBJ2-3
clone size: -

CDR3 protein: CASTRQGVSYEQYF
CDR3 DNA: TGTGCCAGCACCCGACAGGGGGTATCCTACGAGCAGTACTTC
V gene: TRBV5-6
D gene: TRBD1
J gene: TRBJ2-7
clone size: -

CDR3 protein: CASSPDRGQIGGTEAFF
CDR3 DNA: TGTGCCAGCAGCCCGGACAGGGGGCAAATCGGGGGGACTGAAGCTTTCTTT
V gene: TRBV7-9
D gene: TRBD1
J gene: TRBJ1-1
clone size: -

CDR3 protein: CASSSGTSGVRSSYNEQFF
CDR3 DNA: TGTGCCAGCAGCTCAGGGACTAGCGGGGTGAGGAGCTCCTACAATGAGCAGTTCTTC
V gene: TRBV11-1
D gene: TRBD2
J gene: TRBJ2-1
clone size: -

CDR3 protein: CASSTPGQGIYNEQFF
CDR3 DNA: TGTGCCAGCAGCACCCCGGGACAGGGAATCTACAATGAGCAGTTCTTC
V gene: TRBV7-8
D gene: TRBD1
J gene: TRBJ2-1
clone size: once

CDR3 protein: CASSLLEYGYTF
CDR3 DNA: TGTGCCAGCAGCTTATTAGAATATGGCTACACCTTC
V gene: TRBV7-9
D gene: -
J gene: TRBJ1-2
clone size: -

CDR3 protein: CASSLWSVVGTEAFF
CDR3 DNA: TGTGCCAGCAGCTTGTGGTCGGTGGTTGGCACTGAAGCTTTCTTT
V gene: TRBV5-5
D gene: -
J gene: TRBJ1-1
clone size: -

CDR3 protein: CASSADDRAGNTIYF
CDR3 DNA: TGTGCCAGTAGTGCAGACGACAGAGCTGGAAACACCATATATTTT
V gene: TRBV19
D gene: -
J gene: TRBJ1-3
clone size: few

CDR3 protein: CASSVSPQPDTQYF
CDR3 DNA: TGTGCCAGCAGCGTATCCCCGCAGCCAGATACGCAGTATTTT
V gene: TRBV9
D gene: -
J gene: TRBJ2-3
clone size: -

CDR3 protein: CASSFRGANVLTF
CDR3 DNA: TGTGCCAGCAGTTTTCGTGGGGCCAACGTCCTGACTTTC
V gene: TRBV27
D gene: -
J gene: TRBJ2-6
clone size: few

CDR3 protein: CASSGGLRTDTQYF
CDR3 DNA: TGTGCCAGCAGCGGAGGACTGCGGACAGATACGCAGTATTTT
V gene: TRBV5-4
D gene: -
J gene: TRBJ2-3
clone size: once

CDR3 protein: CASSFRSNPYEQYF
CDR3 DNA: TGTGCCAGCAGCTTCCGATCGAATCCCTACGAGCAGTACTTC
V gene: TRBV13
D gene: -
J gene: TRBJ2-7
clone size: -

CDR3 protein: CASSSRLTGGNTEAFF
CDR3 DNA: TGTGCCAGCAGCTCTCGTCTTACAGGGGGGAACACTGAAGCTTTCTTT
V gene: TRBV5-4
D gene: TRBD1
J gene: TRBJ1-1
clone size: -

CDR3 protein: CAWSYGHQETQYF
CDR3 DNA: TGTGCCTGGAGTTACGGGCACCAAGAGACCCAGTACTTC
V gene: TRBV30
D gene: -
J gene: TRBJ2-5
clone size: -

CDR3 protein: CAWIWNEKLFF
CDR3 DNA: TGTGCCTGGATATGGAATGAAAAACTGTTTTTT
V gene: TRBV30
D gene: -
J gene: TRBJ1-4
clone size: -

CDR3 protein: CASSIRTAEQETQYF
CDR3 DNA: TGTGCCAGTAGTATCCGGACAGCCGAACAAGAGACCCAGTACTTC
V gene: TRBV19
D gene: -
J gene: TRBJ2-5
clone size: -

CDR3 protein: CASSLGVQTFF
CDR3 DNA: TGTGCCAGCAGTTTAGGGGTACAGACTTTCTTT
V gene: TRBV28
D gene: -
J gene: TRBJ1-1
clone size: -

CDR3 protein: CASREGGTVNTEAFF
CDR3 DNA: TGTGCCAGCAGGGAGGGTGGAACCGTGAACACTGAAGCTTTCTTT
V gene: TRBV28
D gene: -
J gene: TRBJ1-1
clone size: -

CDR3 protein: CASSIRDSHSYEQYF
CDR3 DNA: TGTGCCAGTAGTATTCGGGACAGTCACTCCTACGAGCAGTACTTC
V gene: TRBV19
D gene: TRBD1
J gene: TRBJ2-7
clone size: -

CDR3 protein: CASSLGSQEYYEQYF
CDR3 DNA: TGTGCCAGCAGCTTAGGGTCCCAGGAATACTACGAGCAGTACTTC
V gene: TRBV7-2
D gene: -
J gene: TRBJ2-7
clone size: -

CDR3 protein: CASSHPGQGTEAFF
CDR3 DNA: TGCGCCAGCAGTCATCCGGGACAAGGTACTGAAGCTTTCTTT
V gene: TRBV10-1
D gene: -
J gene: TRBJ1-1
clone size: -

CDR3 protein: CASRGAIARDTQYF
CDR3 DNA: TGCGCCAGCAGGGGAGCGATAGCGAGGGATACGCAGTATTTT
V gene: TRBV5-1
D gene: -
J gene: TRBJ2-3
clone size: once

CDR3 protein: CASSRTGHEQYF
CDR3 DNA: TGTGCCAGCAGCCGTACAGGCCACGAGCAGTACTTC
V gene: TRBV27
D gene: -
J gene: TRBJ2-7
clone size: -

CDR3 protein: CASSSVTGGRGETQYF
CDR3 DNA: TGTGCCAGCAGCTCGGTTACGGGAGGAAGGGGAGAGACCCAGTACTTC
V gene: TRBV5-4
D gene: TRBD2
J gene: TRBJ2-5
clone size: -

CDR3 protein: CASSTSGNNEQFF
CDR3 DNA: TGTGCCAGCAGCACTAGCGGGAACAATGAGCAGTTCTTC
V gene: TRBV28
D gene: TRBD2
J gene: TRBJ2-1
clone size: -

CDR3 protein: CAWNVAGGSPLHF
CDR3 DNA: TGTGCCTGGAACGTGGCAGGGGGGTCACCCCTCCACTTT
V gene: TRBV30
D gene: TRBD1
J gene: TRBJ1-6
clone size: -

CDR3 protein: CASSRAGTPRGGELFF
CDR3 DNA: TGTGCCAGCAGTAGGGCCGGGACGCCGCGGGGCGGGGAGCTGTTTTTT
V gene: TRBV28
D gene: -
J gene: TRBJ2-2
clone size: -

CDR3 protein: CASSFSDEQFF
CDR3 DNA: TGTGCCAGCAGCTTTTCGGATGAGCAGTTCTTC
V gene: TRBV11-3
D gene: -
J gene: TRBJ2-1
clone size: few

CDR3 protein: CASTGQWGASQPQHF
CDR3 DNA: TGTGCCAGTACGGGACAGTGGGGGGCAAGTCAGCCCCAGCATTTT
V gene: TRBV19
D gene: TRBD1
J gene: TRBJ1-5
clone size: -

CDR3 protein: CASSLTGAGNTIYF
CDR3 DNA: TGTGCCAGCAGCTTGACAGGGGCTGGAAACACCATATATTTT
V gene: TRBV11-2
D gene: TRBD1
J gene: TRBJ1-3
clone size: many

CDR3 protein: CAWIITSTGTASNEKLFF
CDR3 DNA: TGTGCCTGGATCATCACCAGTACCGGGACAGCTTCTAATGAAAAACTGTTTTTT
V gene: TRBV30
D gene: TRBD1
J gene: TRBJ1-4
clone size: -

CDR3 protein: CATTPGGDFTDTQYF
CDR3 DNA: TGTGCCACCACCCCCGGGGGGGATTTCACAGATACGCAGTATTTT
V gene: TRBV10-3
D gene: TRBD2
J gene: TRBJ2-3
clone size: -

CDR3 protein: CASSPLLRGTETQYF
CDR3 DNA: TGTGCCAGCAGTCCCCTTCTGCGCGGGACTGAGACCCAGTACTTC
V gene: TRBV27
D gene: -
J gene: TRBJ2-5
clone size: -

CDR3 protein: CASSILASSGDYGYTF
CDR3 DNA: TGTGCCAGTAGTATATTGGCAAGCTCCGGTGATTATGGCTACACCTTC
V gene: TRBV19
D gene: -
J gene: TRBJ1-2
clone size: -

CDR3 protein: CASSQRTGGSTYGYTF
CDR3 DNA: TGCGCCAGCAGCCAACGGACAGGGGGCTCGACCTATGGCTACACCTTC
V gene: TRBV4-3
D gene: TRBD1
J gene: TRBJ1-2
clone size: -

CDR3 protein: CASSIGGPGANVLTF
CDR3 DNA: TGTGCCAGTAGTATAGGAGGGCCTGGGGCCAACGTCCTGACTTTC
V gene: TRBV19
D gene: -
J gene: TRBJ2-6
clone size: few

CDR3 protein: CASSLGRGNEKLFF
CDR3 DNA: TGCGCCAGCAGCCTGGGACGGGGGAATGAAAAACTGTTTTTT
V gene: TRBV5-1
D gene: -
J gene: TRBJ1-4
clone size: -

CDR3 protein: CASSQGALGNTIYF
CDR3 DNA: TGCGCCAGCAGTCAGGGGGCCCTGGGAAACACCATATATTTT
V gene: TRBV5-1
D gene: TRBD1
J gene: TRBJ1-3
clone size: -

CDR3 protein: CASSSLLAPNYNEQFF
CDR3 DNA: TGTGCCAGCAGTTCCTTACTAGCGCCAAACTACAATGAGCAGTTCTTC
V gene: TRBV28
D gene: TRBD2
J gene: TRBJ2-1
clone size: -

CDR3 protein: CASSEARGAVGPQHF
CDR3 DNA: TGTGCCAGCAGTGAAGCGCGCGGGGCCGTGGGGCCCCAGCATTTT
V gene: TRBV2
D gene: -
J gene: TRBJ1-5
clone size: -